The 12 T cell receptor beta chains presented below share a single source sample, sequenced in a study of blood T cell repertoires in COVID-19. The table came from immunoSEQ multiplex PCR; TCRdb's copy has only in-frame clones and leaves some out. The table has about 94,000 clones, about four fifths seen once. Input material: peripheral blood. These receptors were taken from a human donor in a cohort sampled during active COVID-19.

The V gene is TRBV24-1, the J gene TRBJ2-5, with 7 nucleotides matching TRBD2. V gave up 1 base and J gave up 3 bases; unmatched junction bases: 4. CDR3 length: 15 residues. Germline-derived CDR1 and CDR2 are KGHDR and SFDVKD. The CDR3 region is CATSDFQGGKETQYF. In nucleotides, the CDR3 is TGTGCCACCAGTGATTTTCAGGGAGGGAAAGAGACCCAGTACTTC.

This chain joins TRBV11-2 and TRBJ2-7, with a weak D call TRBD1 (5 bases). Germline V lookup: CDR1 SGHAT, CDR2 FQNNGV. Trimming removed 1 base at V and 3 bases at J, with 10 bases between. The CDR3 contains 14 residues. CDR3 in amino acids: CASSLGQRIYEQYF. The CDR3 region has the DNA TGTGCCAGCAGCTTAGGACAGCGTATCTACGAGCAGTACTTC.

DNA of the CDR3: TGTGCCAGCAGTGAACGGGGGTCTGGCTACACCTTC. Residues: CASSERGSGYTF. The V gene is TRBV25-1, the J gene TRBJ1-2; a weak D match, TRBD1 (5 bases). V lost 2 bases, J lost 7 bases, and 8 bases lay in between. CDR3 length: 12 amino acids. Germline assignment: CDR1 MGHDK and CDR2 SYGVNS.

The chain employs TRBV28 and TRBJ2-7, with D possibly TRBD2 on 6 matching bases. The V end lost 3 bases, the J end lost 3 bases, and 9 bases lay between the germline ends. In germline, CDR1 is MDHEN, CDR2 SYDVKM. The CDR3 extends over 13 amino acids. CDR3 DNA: TGTGCCAGCAGTTTTAGTAGCGGCTACGAGCAGTACTTC. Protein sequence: CASSFSSGYEQYF.

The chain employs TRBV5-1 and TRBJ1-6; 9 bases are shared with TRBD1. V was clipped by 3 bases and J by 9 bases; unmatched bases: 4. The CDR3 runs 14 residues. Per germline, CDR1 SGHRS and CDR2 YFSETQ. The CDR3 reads CASSSGTGFSPLHF. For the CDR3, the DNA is TGCGCCAGCAGCTCCGGGACAGGGTTTTCACCCCTCCACTTT.

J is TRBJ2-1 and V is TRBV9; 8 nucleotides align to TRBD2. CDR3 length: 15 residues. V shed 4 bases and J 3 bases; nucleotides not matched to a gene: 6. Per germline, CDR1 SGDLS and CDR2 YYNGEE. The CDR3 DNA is TGTGCCAGCAGCCCCCAGCGGGGGCTCTACAATGAGCAGTTCTTC. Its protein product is CASSPQRGLYNEQFF.

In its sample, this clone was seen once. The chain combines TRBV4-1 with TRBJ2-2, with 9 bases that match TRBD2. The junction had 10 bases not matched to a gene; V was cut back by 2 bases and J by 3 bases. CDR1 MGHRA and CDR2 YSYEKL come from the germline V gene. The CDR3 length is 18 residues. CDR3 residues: CASSQKAGGPPYTGELFF. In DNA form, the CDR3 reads TGCGCCAGCAGCCAAAAGGCGGGAGGGCCCCCTTACACCGGGGAGCTGTTTTTT.

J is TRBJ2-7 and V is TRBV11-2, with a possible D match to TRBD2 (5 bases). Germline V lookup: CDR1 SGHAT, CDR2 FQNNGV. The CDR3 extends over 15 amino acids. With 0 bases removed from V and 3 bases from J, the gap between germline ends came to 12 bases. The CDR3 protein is CASSLDRGDLYEQYF. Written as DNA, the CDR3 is TGTGCCAGCAGCTTAGATCGGGGAGACCTCTACGAGCAGTACTTC.

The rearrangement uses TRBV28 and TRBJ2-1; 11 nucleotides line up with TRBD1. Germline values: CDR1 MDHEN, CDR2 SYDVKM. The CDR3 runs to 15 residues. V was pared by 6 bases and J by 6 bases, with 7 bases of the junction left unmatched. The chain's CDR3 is CASRMDRGRGNEQFF. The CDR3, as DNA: TGTGCCAGCAGGATGGACAGGGGGCGCGGCAATGAGCAGTTCTTC.

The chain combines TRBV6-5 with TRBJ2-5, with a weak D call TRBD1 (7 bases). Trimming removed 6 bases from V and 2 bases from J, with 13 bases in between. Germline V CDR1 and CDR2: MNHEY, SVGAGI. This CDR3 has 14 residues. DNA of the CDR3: TGTGCCAGCAGGGAGGGGGCGCTTCAAGAGACCCAGTACTTC. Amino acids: CASREGALQETQYF.

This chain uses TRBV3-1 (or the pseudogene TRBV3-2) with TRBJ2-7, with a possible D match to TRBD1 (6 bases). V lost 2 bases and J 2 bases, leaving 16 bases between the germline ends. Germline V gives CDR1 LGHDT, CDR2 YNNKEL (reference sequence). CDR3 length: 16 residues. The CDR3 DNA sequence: TGTGCCAGCAGCCAAATTGACAGGACCCTGACCTACGAGCAGTACTTC. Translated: CASSQIDRTLTYEQYF.

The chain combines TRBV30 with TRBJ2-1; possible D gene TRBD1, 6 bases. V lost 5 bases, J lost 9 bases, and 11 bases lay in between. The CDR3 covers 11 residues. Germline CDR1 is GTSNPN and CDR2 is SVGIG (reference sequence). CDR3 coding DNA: TGTGCCTGGTCAGGGGTGGGTGAGCAGTTCTTC. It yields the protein CAWSGVGEQFF.